This TCR beta chain was captured by sequencing in a study of circulating tumor DNA in untreated peripheral T-cell lymphoma. Points from the study as a whole: Baseline tissues yielded approximately 87% and baseline serum 65% to 70% tumor-specific clonotype detection.

This clone has a handful of counts. Its antigen is undetermined. Some clones are missing from TCRdb's copy, which holds only in-frame ones; the method was immunoSEQ multiplex PCR. The profile shows some 10,000 clones, under 80% of them singletons. This tumor tissue came from a pretreatment baseline collection. The sequenced material came from tumor tissue. The TCR was taken from a human donor with peripheral T-cell lymphoma.

In DNA form, the CDR3 reads TGTGCCAGTAGTTCCACAGGGAATAGCAATCAGCCCCAGCATTTT. As protein: CASSSTGNSNQPQHF. V and J are TRBV19 and TRBJ1-5, with TRBD1 as a possible D gene (6 bases). With 5 bases removed from V and 0 bases from J, the gap between germline ends came to 11 bases. This CDR3 region has 15 residues. Germline loops: CDR1 LNHDA, CDR2 SQIVND (reference sequence).